The rows below give T cell receptor beta chains drawn from one sample of a study of blood T cell repertoires in COVID-19. Some clones are missing from TCRdb's copy, which holds only in-frame ones; the method was immunoSEQ multiplex PCR. The sample shows about 60,000 clones, around 90% of them seen only once. The source material was peripheral blood. All receptors derive from a human donor in a cohort sampled during active COVID-19. Both conserved end residues are part of each CDR3. Fields, in order: D gene, J gene, V gene, clone size, CDR3 length, CDR3 DNA, CDR3 protein. D genes are given only for firm matches. Not every row has a clone size; where given, it reads once, few, many or a size class.

D gene: -
J gene: TRBJ1-1
V gene: TRBV6-5
clone size: -
CDR3 length: 14
CDR3 DNA: TGTGCCAGCCGCCCGGGGGGTATGAACACTGAAGCTTTCTTT
CDR3 protein: CASRPGGMNTEAFF

D gene: -
J gene: TRBJ1-2
V gene: TRBV6-5
clone size: -
CDR3 length: 15
CDR3 DNA: TGTGCCACCCAGGCCCCACAGGGTTTGAGCTATGGCTACACCTTC
CDR3 protein: CATQAPQGLSYGYTF

D gene: -
J gene: TRBJ1-4
V gene: TRBV15
clone size: -
CDR3 length: 15
CDR3 DNA: TGTGCCACCAGCAGAGAGCAGGGCTTGCGGGAAAAACTGTTTTTT
CDR3 protein: CATSREQGLREKLFF

D gene: -
J gene: TRBJ2-6
V gene: TRBV7-2
clone size: -
CDR3 length: 17
CDR3 DNA: TGTGCCAGCAGCTTAGCCGGGCAGGGAGGTGGGGCCAACGTCCTGACTTTC
CDR3 protein: CASSLAGQGGGANVLTF

D gene: -
J gene: TRBJ1-5
V gene: TRBV21-1
clone size: -
CDR3 length: 15
CDR3 DNA: TGTGCCAGCACCACCGGCGGGACGAGCAATCAGCCCCAGCATTTT
CDR3 protein: CASTTGGTSNQPQHF

D gene: TRBD1
J gene: TRBJ2-2
V gene: TRBV3-1/TRBV3-2
clone size: -
CDR3 length: 15
CDR3 DNA: TGTGCCAGCAGCCAAAGGACAGGCGTCGGCGGGGAGCTGTTTTTT
CDR3 protein: CASSQRTGVGGELFF

D gene: TRBD1
J gene: TRBJ1-1
V gene: TRBV28
clone size: -
CDR3 length: 14
CDR3 DNA: TGTGCCAGTCACACAGGGGGGGTGAACACTGAAGCTTTCTTT
CDR3 protein: CASHTGGVNTEAFF

D gene: -
J gene: TRBJ1-1
V gene: TRBV5-1
clone size: -
CDR3 length: 14
CDR3 DNA: TGCGCCAGCAGCTGGACAGTACCGAACACTGAAGCTTTCTTT
CDR3 protein: CASSWTVPNTEAFF

D gene: TRBD1
J gene: TRBJ2-4
V gene: TRBV7-2
clone size: -
CDR3 length: 13
CDR3 DNA: TGTGCCAGCAGCCAAATACAGGGGAACATTCAGTACTTC
CDR3 protein: CASSQIQGNIQYF

D gene: TRBD1
J gene: TRBJ2-1
V gene: TRBV14
clone size: -
CDR3 length: 14
CDR3 DNA: TGTGCCAGCAGCCAAGGAGACAGGGGCTATGAGCAGTTCTTC
CDR3 protein: CASSQGDRGYEQFF

D gene: TRBD1
J gene: TRBJ2-7
V gene: TRBV7-6
clone size: once
CDR3 length: 16
CDR3 DNA: TGTGCCAGCAGCTTAGCGGGGGGGACAGGGGGATACGAGCAGTACTTC
CDR3 protein: CASSLAGGTGGYEQYF

D gene: TRBD2
J gene: TRBJ2-1
V gene: TRBV19
clone size: -
CDR3 length: 16
CDR3 DNA: TGTGCCAGTAGTATTAGCGGGAGGGCCCTGAGGGTTGAGCAGTTCTTC
CDR3 protein: CASSISGRALRVEQFF

D gene: TRBD2
J gene: TRBJ2-1
V gene: TRBV2
clone size: once
CDR3 length: 15
CDR3 DNA: TGTGCCAGTTCGAGATTAGCGGGAGGGCCCAATGAGCAGTTCTTC
CDR3 protein: CASSRLAGGPNEQFF

D gene: TRBD1
J gene: TRBJ1-2
V gene: TRBV29-1
clone size: -
CDR3 length: 14
CDR3 DNA: TGCAGCGTGGGGGGTACAGGGGCGTCCTATGGCTACACCTTC
CDR3 protein: CSVGGTGASYGYTF

D gene: TRBD1
J gene: TRBJ1-2
V gene: TRBV29-1
clone size: once
CDR3 length: 12
CDR3 DNA: TGCAGTGCAGGGGGCTCTAACTATGGCTACACCTTC
CDR3 protein: CSAGGSNYGYTF

D gene: TRBD2
J gene: TRBJ2-2
V gene: TRBV7-6
clone size: -
CDR3 length: 18
CDR3 DNA: TGTGCCAGCAGCTACCGGGGACTAGCGGGAGTGAAAACCGGGGAGCTGTTTTTT
CDR3 protein: CASSYRGLAGVKTGELFF

D gene: TRBD2
J gene: TRBJ2-1
V gene: TRBV3-1/TRBV3-2
clone size: once
CDR3 length: 15
CDR3 DNA: TGTGCCAGCAGGTCACGGGCGGGGGGCGTAAATGAGCAGTTCTTC
CDR3 protein: CASRSRAGGVNEQFF

D gene: -
J gene: TRBJ2-1
V gene: TRBV19
clone size: -
CDR3 length: 14
CDR3 DNA: TGTGCCAGTAGTACCCCTTGGAGGGGCGATGAGCAGTTCTTC
CDR3 protein: CASSTPWRGDEQFF